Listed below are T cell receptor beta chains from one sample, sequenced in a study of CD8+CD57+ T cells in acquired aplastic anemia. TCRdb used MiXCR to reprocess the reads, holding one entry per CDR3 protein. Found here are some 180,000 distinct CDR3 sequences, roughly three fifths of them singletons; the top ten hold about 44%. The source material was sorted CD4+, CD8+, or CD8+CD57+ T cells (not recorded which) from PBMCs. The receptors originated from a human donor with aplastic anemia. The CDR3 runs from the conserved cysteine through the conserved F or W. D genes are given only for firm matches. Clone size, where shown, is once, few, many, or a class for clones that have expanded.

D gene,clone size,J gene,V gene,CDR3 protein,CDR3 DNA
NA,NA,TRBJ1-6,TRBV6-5,CASRRQANNSPLHF,TGTGCCAGCAGAAGACAGGCGAATAATTCACCCCTCCACTTT
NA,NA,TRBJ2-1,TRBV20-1,CSARGSEGGTRKQFF,TGCAGTGCTCGGGGTAGCGAAGGGGGGACACGAAAGCAGTTCTTC
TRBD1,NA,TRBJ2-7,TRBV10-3,CAISESRQGGYEQYF,TGTGCCATCAGTGAGTCGAGACAGGGGGGATACGAGCAGTACTTC
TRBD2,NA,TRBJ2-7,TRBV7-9,CASSAGGLAGGEQYF,TGTGCCAGCAGCGCTGGTGGACTAGCGGGAGGAGAGCAGTACTTC
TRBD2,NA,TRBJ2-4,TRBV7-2,CASSLDLAGGQNIQYF,TGTGCCAGCAGCTTAGATCTAGCGGGAGGACAAAACATTCAGTACTTC
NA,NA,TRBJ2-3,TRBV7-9,CASSLALYTDTQYF,TGTGCCAGCAGCTTAGCACTATACACAGATACGCAGTATTTT
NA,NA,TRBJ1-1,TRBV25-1,CASSQYKNTEAFF,TGTGCCAGCAGTCAATACAAGAACACTGAAGCTTTCTTT
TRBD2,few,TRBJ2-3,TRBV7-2,CASSPWTSVTDTQYF,TGTGCCAGCAGCCCTTGGACTAGCGTAACAGATACGCAGTATTTT
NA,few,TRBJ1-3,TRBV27,CARSRASSGNTIYF,TGTGCCAGGTCGAGGGCGAGCTCTGGAAACACCATATATTTT
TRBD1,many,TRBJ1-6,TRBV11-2,CASSSDAGGSPLHF,TGTGCCAGCAGCTCCGACGCAGGGGGCTCACCCCTCCACTTT
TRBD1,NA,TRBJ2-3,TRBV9,CASSHNRGAPTDTQYF,TGTGCCAGCAGCCACAACAGGGGGGCGCCCACAGATACGCAGTATTTT
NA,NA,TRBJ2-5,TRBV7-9,CASSILGGVDETQYF,TGTGCCAGTAGTATTCTCGGGGGAGTTGATGAGACCCAGTACTTC
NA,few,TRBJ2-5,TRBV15,CATSRRRAETQYF,TGTGCCACCAGCAGGCGCAGGGCAGAGACCCAGTACTTC
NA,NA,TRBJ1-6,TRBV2,CASRRRLYNSPLHF,TGTGCCAGCAGGAGGCGTCTCTATAATTCACCCCTCCACTTT
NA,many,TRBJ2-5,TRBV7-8,CASSPTGTAAPETQYF,TGTGCCAGCAGCCCAACCGGGACGGCTGCCCCAGAGACCCAGTACTTC
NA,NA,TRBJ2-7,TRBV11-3,CASSPSPSPLYEQYF,TGTGCCAGCAGCCCGTCACCTTCACCATTATACGAGCAGTACTTC
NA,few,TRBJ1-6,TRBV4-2,CASSLGRDYNSPLHF,TGTGCCAGCAGCTTAGGGCGGGACTATAATTCACCCCTCCACTTT
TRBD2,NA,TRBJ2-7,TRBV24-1,CATSDRPSGGPYEQYF,TGTGCCACCAGTGACCGACCCAGCGGGGGGCCCTACGAGCAGTACTTC
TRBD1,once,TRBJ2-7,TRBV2,CACRPPRGQDEQYF,TGTGCCTGCAGACCTCCCAGGGGGCAGGACGAGCAGTACTTC
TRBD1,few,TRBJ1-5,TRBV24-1,CATSDRTGSQPQHF,TGTGCCACCAGTGATAGGACAGGGAGTCAGCCCCAGCATTTT
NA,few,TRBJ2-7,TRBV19,CASSSPRDSYEQYF,TGTGCCAGTAGTTCCCCTCGGGATTCCTACGAGCAGTACTTC
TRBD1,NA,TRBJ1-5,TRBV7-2,CASRPQGASGAQHF,TGTGCCAGCAGACCACAGGGGGCTTCCGGAGCCCAGCATTTT
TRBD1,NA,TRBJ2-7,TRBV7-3,CASSLELAGGDYEQYF,TGTGCCAGCAGCTTAGAGTTGGCAGGGGGAGACTACGAGCAGTACTTC
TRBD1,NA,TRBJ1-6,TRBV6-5,CASSYRRTGAPSSYNSPLHF,TGTGCCAGCAGTTACCGTCGCACAGGGGCGCCGAGCTCCTATAATTCACCCCTCCACTTT
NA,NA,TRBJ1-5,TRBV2,CASTIWGNQPQHF,TGTGCCAGCACCATCTGGGGCAATCAGCCCCAGCATTTT
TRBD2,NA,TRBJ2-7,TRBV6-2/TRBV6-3,CRGGGAYEQYF,TGTCGTGGCGGGGGGGCCTACGAGCAGTACTTC
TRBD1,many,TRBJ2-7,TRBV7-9,CASTTTGDSSYEQYF,TGTGCCAGCACCACGACAGGGGACAGCTCCTACGAGCAGTACTTC